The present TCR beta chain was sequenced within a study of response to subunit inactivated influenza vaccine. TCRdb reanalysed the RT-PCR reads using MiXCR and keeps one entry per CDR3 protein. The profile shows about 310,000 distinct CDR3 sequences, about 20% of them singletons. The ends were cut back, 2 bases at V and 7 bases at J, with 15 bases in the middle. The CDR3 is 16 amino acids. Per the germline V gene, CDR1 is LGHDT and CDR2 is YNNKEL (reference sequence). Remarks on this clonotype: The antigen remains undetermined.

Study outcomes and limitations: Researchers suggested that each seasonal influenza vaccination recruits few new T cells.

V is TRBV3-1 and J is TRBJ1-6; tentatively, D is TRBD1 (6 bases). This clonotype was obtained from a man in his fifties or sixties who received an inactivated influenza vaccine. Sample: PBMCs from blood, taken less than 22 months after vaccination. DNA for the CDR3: TGTGCCAGCAGCCAAAGGGGCCAGGGGAGGAATTCACCCCTCCACTTT. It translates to CASSQRGQGRNSPLHF.